This TCR beta chain was recorded in a study of shared clonotypes between healthy human individuals. Study-wide points: Represented genetic and exposure-history diversity was restricted by having few donors.

In regard to this clone: No antigen is known for it.

Germline V gene lookup returns CDR1 MGHDK and CDR2 SYGVNS. This CDR3 is 13 amino acids long. Between the trimmed V and J ends, which lost 2 bases and 6 bases, there was a span of 10 bases. Measured with immunoSEQ multiplex PCR; TCRdb has only the in-frame clones, and not every one. The sample has roughly 700,000 clones; approximately 79% are singletons. The sequence was obtained from a young woman in good health. Sequenced input: memory CD4+ T cells sorted from blood. As for subset: CD45RA-negative fraction. The chain couples TRBV25-1 to TRBJ1-1; D call uncertain. The CDR3 reads CASSEEVAAEAFF. The DNA of the CDR3 is TGTGCCAGCAGTGAAGAGGTTGCAGCTGAAGCTTTCTTT.